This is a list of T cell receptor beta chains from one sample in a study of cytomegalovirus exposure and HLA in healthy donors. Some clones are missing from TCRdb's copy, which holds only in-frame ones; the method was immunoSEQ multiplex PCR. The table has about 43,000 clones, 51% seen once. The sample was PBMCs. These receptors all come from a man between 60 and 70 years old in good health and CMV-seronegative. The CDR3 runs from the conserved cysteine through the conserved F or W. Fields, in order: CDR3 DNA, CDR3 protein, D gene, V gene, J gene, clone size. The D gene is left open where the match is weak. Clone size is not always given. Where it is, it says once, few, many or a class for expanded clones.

TGTGCTAGTGCGGAGTTCAATCAGCCCCAGCATTTT	CASAEFNQPQHF	NA	TRBV12-5	TRBJ1-5	NA
TGTGCCAGCAGTCTGGGGACTAGCGGGAGCTCCTACAATGAGCAGTTCTTC	CASSLGTSGSSYNEQFF	TRBD2	TRBV28	TRBJ2-1	few
TGTGCCAGCAGCCTTCCAGGCCTAGCGAGCGAGCAGTACTTC	CASSLPGLASEQYF	NA	TRBV7-2	TRBJ2-7	NA
TGTGCCAGCAGTCAGGGAGGGGACAATCAGCCCCAGCATTTT	CASSQGGDNQPQHF	NA	TRBV2	TRBJ1-5	NA
TGTGCCAGCAGCAACCCAGGGTCCGCTGAGCAGTTCTTC	CASSNPGSAEQFF	NA	TRBV11-3	TRBJ2-1	few
TGTGCCAGCAGGACGGGACTCGCCTACAATGAGCAGTTCTTC	CASRTGLAYNEQFF	NA	TRBV2	TRBJ2-1	NA
TGTGCCTGGAGCGGGAGGGCCCGGATCACAGATACGCAGTATTTT	CAWSGRARITDTQYF	TRBD2	TRBV30	TRBJ2-3	NA
TGTGCCTGGAGTTCTTTCGCAGTCTTGGTGGAGGCCCAGTACTTC	CAWSSFAVLVEAQYF	NA	TRBV30	TRBJ2-5	NA
TGTGCCAGCAGTTTACCGGGGGGCCTAGGGGAGACCCAGTACTTC	CASSLPGGLGETQYF	NA	TRBV28	TRBJ2-5	NA
TGCGCCAGCAGCTTATCAGGGCCGAAAGAGACCCAGTACTTC	CASSLSGPKETQYF	NA	TRBV5-1	TRBJ2-5	NA
TGTGCCTGGAGTCGGCAGGGCCCGGACACCATATATTTT	CAWSRQGPDTIYF	NA	TRBV30	TRBJ1-3	NA
TGTGCCAGCAACGTAGGGGGAAATCGGAACACTGAAGCTTTCTTT	CASNVGGNRNTEAFF	NA	TRBV28	TRBJ1-1	NA
TGCAGCGTTCAGGGGGGCACGAGCTCTGGAAACACCATATATTTT	CSVQGGTSSGNTIYF	TRBD1	TRBV29-1	TRBJ1-3	NA
TGTGCCAGCAGCTTTGAACGGGGACTTTTCGGGACTGAAGCTTTCTTT	CASSFERGLFGTEAFF	NA	TRBV5-5	TRBJ1-1	few
TGTGCCAGCAGGGACAGGGATTACAATGAGCAGTTCTTC	CASRDRDYNEQFF	NA	TRBV21-1	TRBJ2-1	NA
TGTGCCAGTAGTAACGGCGGTGCCTACGAGCAGTACTTC	CASSNGGAYEQYF	NA	TRBV19	TRBJ2-7	NA
TGTGCCAGCTCACCTGGGCAGGATACCGAAGCTTTCTTT	CASSPGQDTEAFF	NA	TRBV18	TRBJ1-1	NA
TGTGCCAGCAGCCCTCAAACGACAGGGAGGGAGACCCAGTACTTC	CASSPQTTGRETQYF	NA	TRBV5-4	TRBJ2-5	NA
TGTGCCTGGAGTTCAGGGGAGCCCCAGCATTTT	CAWSSGEPQHF	NA	TRBV30	TRBJ1-5	NA
TGTGCCAGCAGCTTAACAGCTGACTATGGCTACACCTTC	CASSLTADYGYTF	NA	TRBV5-4	TRBJ1-2	NA
TGCAGCGTTGAATCAGGTGGAGGCCTCCAGCATTTT	CSVESGGGLQHF	NA	TRBV29-1	TRBJ1-5	few
TGTGCCAGCATGGGCAGAAGTAACTATGGCTACACCTTC	CASMGRSNYGYTF	NA	TRBV28	TRBJ1-2	NA
TGCGCCAGCAGCCCGGGACAGCACCAAGAGACCCAGTACTTC	CASSPGQHQETQYF	TRBD1	TRBV5-1	TRBJ2-5	few
TGTGCCAGCAGTTTCTCCCGGTTCTTAGGCTACACCTTC	CASSFSRFLGYTF	NA	TRBV28	TRBJ1-2	few
TGTGCCAGCAGTTTGACTAGCCGTGAGCAGTACTTC	CASSLTSREQYF	TRBD2	TRBV6-6	TRBJ2-7	NA
TGTGCCTGGAGTGTAGGGGGCCGGTATGGCTACACCTTC	CAWSVGGRYGYTF	TRBD1	TRBV30	TRBJ1-2	NA
TGCAGCGGACAGGGACAATGGAACACTGAAGCTTTCTTT	CSGQGQWNTEAFF	TRBD1	TRBV29-1	TRBJ1-1	once